These T cell receptor beta chains were read from a single sample in a study of T-cell reconstitution after alpha-beta-depleted transplantation in children. TCRdb reanalysed the PCR reads using MiXCR and keeps one entry per CDR3 protein. This sample has about 580,000 distinct CDR3 sequences, with 25% to 30% found just once. The source was PBMCs, collected before TCRalphabeta/CD19-depleted stem cell transplant. The receptors originated from a boy under two years old with Wiskott-Aldrich syndrome, due to receive a stem cell transplant. CDR3s include the opening cysteine and the closing phenylalanine or tryptophan. The order of the fields is D gene, J gene, clone size, V gene, CDR3 length, CDR3 protein, CDR3 DNA. A D gene is named only where the DNA matches it firmly. The size of a clone is reported for some rows only, either as once, few or many, or as a class for expanded clones.

D gene: .; J gene: TRBJ2-1; clone size: .; V gene: TRBV20-1; CDR3 length: 15; CDR3 protein: CSLPSGKSSYNEQFF; CDR3 DNA: TGCAGCCTACCAAGTGGGAAAAGCTCCTACAATGAGCAGTTCTTC
D gene: TRBD2; J gene: TRBJ2-4; clone size: .; V gene: TRBV5-1; CDR3 length: 15; CDR3 protein: CASSLESGRGDIQYF; CDR3 DNA: TGCGCCAGCAGCTTGGAAAGCGGGAGAGGGGACATTCAGTACTTC
D gene: TRBD1; J gene: TRBJ2-3; clone size: few; V gene: TRBV5-1; CDR3 length: 16; CDR3 protein: CASSAGTEISTDTQYF; CDR3 DNA: TGCGCCAGCAGCGCCGGGACAGAAATAAGCACAGATACGCAGTATTTT
D gene: .; J gene: TRBJ2-7; clone size: few; V gene: TRBV28; CDR3 length: 11; CDR3 protein: CASSSPFEQYF; CDR3 DNA: TGTGCCAGCAGTTCCCCCTTCGAGCAGTACTTC
D gene: .; J gene: TRBJ2-5; clone size: few; V gene: TRBV10-3; CDR3 length: 12; CDR3 protein: CAIGSTVETQYF; CDR3 DNA: TGTGCCATCGGTTCGACAGTTGAGACCCAGTACTTC
D gene: TRBD1; J gene: TRBJ2-4; clone size: .; V gene: TRBV20-1; CDR3 length: 15; CDR3 protein: CSATQGQVAKNIQYF; CDR3 DNA: TGCAGTGCCACCCAGGGACAGGTAGCCAAAAACATTCAGTACTTC
D gene: .; J gene: TRBJ2-1; clone size: .; V gene: TRBV5-1; CDR3 length: 15; CDR3 protein: CASSTSGARYNEQFF; CDR3 DNA: TGCGCCAGCAGCACCAGCGGAGCCAGATACAATGAGCAGTTCTTC
D gene: TRBD2; J gene: TRBJ2-5; clone size: .; V gene: TRBV24-1; CDR3 length: 16; CDR3 protein: CATSDAGLAGEETQYF; CDR3 DNA: TGTGCCACCAGTGACGCGGGACTAGCGGGAGAGGAGACCCAGTACTTC
D gene: .; J gene: TRBJ2-7; clone size: .; V gene: TRBV5-1; CDR3 length: 15; CDR3 protein: CASSLEPASSYEQYF; CDR3 DNA: TGCGCCAGCAGCTTGGAGCCGGCCAGCTCCTACGAGCAGTACTTC
D gene: TRBD2; J gene: TRBJ2-1; clone size: .; V gene: TRBV20-1; CDR3 length: 13; CDR3 protein: CSAPSGSKNEQFF; CDR3 DNA: TGCAGTGCTCCTAGCGGGAGTAAAAATGAGCAGTTCTTC
D gene: TRBD1; J gene: TRBJ2-1; clone size: .; V gene: TRBV5-1; CDR3 length: 16; CDR3 protein: CASSRGGSSSYNEQFF; CDR3 DNA: TGCGCCAGCAGCCGAGGGGGCTCGAGCTCCTACAATGAGCAGTTCTTC
D gene: .; J gene: TRBJ2-1; clone size: .; V gene: TRBV27; CDR3 length: 14; CDR3 protein: CASRWATRMNEQFF; CDR3 DNA: TGTGCCAGCAGATGGGCAACGCGTATGAATGAGCAGTTCTTC
D gene: TRBD2; J gene: TRBJ2-1; clone size: few; V gene: TRBV5-1; CDR3 length: 18; CDR3 protein: CASSPGLPLAGVYNEQFF; CDR3 DNA: TGCGCCAGCAGCCCGGGGCTCCCACTAGCGGGAGTATATAATGAGCAGTTCTTC
D gene: .; J gene: TRBJ2-1; clone size: few; V gene: TRBV21-1; CDR3 length: 19; CDR3 protein: CASSKARGILRVSYNEQFF; CDR3 DNA: TGTGCCAGCAGCAAAGCACGGGGGATACTAAGGGTCTCCTACAATGAGCAGTTCTTC
D gene: TRBD2; J gene: TRBJ2-3; clone size: .; V gene: TRBV20-1; CDR3 length: 16; CDR3 protein: CSASNPLAGNTDTQYF; CDR3 DNA: TGCAGTGCTAGCAATCCTTTAGCGGGAAACACAGATACGCAGTATTTT
D gene: TRBD2; J gene: TRBJ2-2; clone size: .; V gene: TRBV10-3; CDR3 length: 16; CDR3 protein: CAISESLAGTAGELFF; CDR3 DNA: TGTGCCATCAGTGAGTCCCTAGCGGGAACGGCCGGGGAGCTGTTTTTT